This T cell receptor beta chain comes out of a study of post-analysis software for immune sequencing data. Study observations and caveats: Compared with controls, patients had more of 4 to 6 TRBV segments, including TRBV5-6, TRBV5-1 and TRBV20-1.

V lost 0 bases and J 0 bases, leaving 14 bases between the germline ends. Germline V gene sequence: CDR1 MNHEY, CDR2 SVGAGI. This CDR3 spans 17 amino acids. About this clonotype itself: No antigen is known for it.

Unique-molecular-identifier-tagged TCR beta cDNA libraries were used. TCRdb recomputed calls from the PCR reads with MiXCR, one row per CDR3 protein. Of approximately 630,000 distinct CDR3 sequences in the sample, approximately 60% were seen once. The receptor was derived from a girl aged 2-15 years with multiple sclerosis. This chain uses TRBV6-5 with TRBJ2-5, with D tentatively TRBD2 (6 bases). Sequencing was performed on blood. CDR3 sequence (DNA): TGTGCCAGCAGTTACTCTGGGCGGGGAAGGTACCAAGAGACCCAGTACTTC. It specifies CASSYSGRGRYQETQYF.